This entry describes one T cell receptor (beta chain). Trimming cost V 0 bases and J 0 bases, with 9 bases left between them. Germline CDR1 and CDR2: MGHRA and YSYEKL. The CDR3 spans 17 residues. Authors' analysis steps: Estimation of nucleated cell counts was performed using reference gene primer amplification. Some clones are missing from TCRdb's copy, which holds only in-frame ones; the method was immunoSEQ multiplex PCR. V and J calls plus clone size are reproduced from that table; the DNA served to infer D and trimming. Of hundreds of thousands of clones listed, 75% to 85% were seen once; the top ten hold more than 4.5%. These data come from a study of blood T cell repertoires in COVID-19. The wider study: Samples came from the United States, Italy and Spain, spanning acute and convalescent COVID-19. Sources were T cells, B-cell-depleted T cells, or PBMCs; the material itself was cDNA or gDNA.

The sequence derives from a man aged 45-65 years with active or convalescent COVID-19. The sequencing input was peripheral blood. This chain joins TRBV4-1 and TRBJ1-6; D not certain. CDR3: CASSQEAGRSYNSPLHF. DNA for the CDR3: TGCGCCAGCAGCCAAGAGGCAGGCCGCTCCTATAATTCACCCCTCCACTTT.